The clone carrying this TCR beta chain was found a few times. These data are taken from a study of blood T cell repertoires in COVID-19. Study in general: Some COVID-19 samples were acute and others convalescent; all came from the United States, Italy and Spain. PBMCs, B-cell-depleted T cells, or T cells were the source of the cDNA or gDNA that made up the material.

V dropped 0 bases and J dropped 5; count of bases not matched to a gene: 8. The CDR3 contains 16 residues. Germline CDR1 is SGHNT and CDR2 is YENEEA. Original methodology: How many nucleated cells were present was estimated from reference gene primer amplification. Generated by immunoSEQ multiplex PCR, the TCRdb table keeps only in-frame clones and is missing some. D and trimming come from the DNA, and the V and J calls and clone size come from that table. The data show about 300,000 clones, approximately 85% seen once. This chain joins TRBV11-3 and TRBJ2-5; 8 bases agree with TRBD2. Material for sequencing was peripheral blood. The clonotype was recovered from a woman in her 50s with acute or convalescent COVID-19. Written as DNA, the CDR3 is TGTGCCAGCAGCTTAGAGGGGAGCGGGAGTGCGGAGACCCAGTACTTC. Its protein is CASSLEGSGSAETQYF.